Detailed here is one TCR beta chain. Antigen specificity is unknown. The data were obtained in a study of cytomegalovirus exposure and HLA in healthy donors. Findings and limits, study-wide: What TCR beta sequences reportedly achieved was accurate prediction of HLA-A and HLA-B alleles in most subjects.

Primers: 60 Vbeta forward and 13 Jbeta reverse. Sequencing was performed with immunoSEQ multiplex PCR; in TCRdb, only in-frame clones are kept and a portion is missing. The sample includes about 78,000 clones, around 80% of them seen just once. The receptor was derived from a male donor in good health and CMV-seronegative. Sequenced sample: PBMCs.

In DNA form, the CDR3 reads TGTGCCAGCAGCCCCGGCGCAGGGCGAGGTACTGAAGCTTTCTTT. Translated: CASSPGAGRGTEAFF. The chain links TRBV14 to TRBJ1-1; weak D call: TRBD1 (5 bases). With 4 bases removed from V and 5 bases from J, the gap between germline ends came to 17 bases. This CDR3 is built from 15 residues. The germline V gene encodes CDR1 SGHDN and CDR2 FVKESK.